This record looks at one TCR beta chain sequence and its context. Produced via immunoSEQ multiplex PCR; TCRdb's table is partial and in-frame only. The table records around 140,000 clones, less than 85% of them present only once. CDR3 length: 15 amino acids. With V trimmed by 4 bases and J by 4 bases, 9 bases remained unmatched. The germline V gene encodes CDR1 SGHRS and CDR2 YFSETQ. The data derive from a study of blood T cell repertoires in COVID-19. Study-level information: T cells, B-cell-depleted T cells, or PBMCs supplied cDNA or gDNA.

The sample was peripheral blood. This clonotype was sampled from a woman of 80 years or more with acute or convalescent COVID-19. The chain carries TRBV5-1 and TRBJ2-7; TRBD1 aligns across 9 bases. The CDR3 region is CASSIRGQGSYEQYF. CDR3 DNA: TGCGCCAGCAGCATTCGGGGACAGGGATCTTACGAGCAGTACTTC.